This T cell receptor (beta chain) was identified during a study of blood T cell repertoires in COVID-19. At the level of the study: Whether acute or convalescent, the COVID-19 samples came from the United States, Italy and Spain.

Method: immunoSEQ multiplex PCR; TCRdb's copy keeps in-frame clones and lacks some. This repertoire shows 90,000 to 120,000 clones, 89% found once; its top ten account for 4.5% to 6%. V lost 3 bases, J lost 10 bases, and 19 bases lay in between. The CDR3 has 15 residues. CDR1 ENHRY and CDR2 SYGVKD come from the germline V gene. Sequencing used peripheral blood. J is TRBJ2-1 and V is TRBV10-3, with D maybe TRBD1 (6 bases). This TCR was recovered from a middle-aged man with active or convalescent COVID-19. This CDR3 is CAISDPGDGGKEQFF. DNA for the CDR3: TGTGCCATCAGTGACCCAGGGGATGGGGGCAAGGAGCAGTTCTTC.